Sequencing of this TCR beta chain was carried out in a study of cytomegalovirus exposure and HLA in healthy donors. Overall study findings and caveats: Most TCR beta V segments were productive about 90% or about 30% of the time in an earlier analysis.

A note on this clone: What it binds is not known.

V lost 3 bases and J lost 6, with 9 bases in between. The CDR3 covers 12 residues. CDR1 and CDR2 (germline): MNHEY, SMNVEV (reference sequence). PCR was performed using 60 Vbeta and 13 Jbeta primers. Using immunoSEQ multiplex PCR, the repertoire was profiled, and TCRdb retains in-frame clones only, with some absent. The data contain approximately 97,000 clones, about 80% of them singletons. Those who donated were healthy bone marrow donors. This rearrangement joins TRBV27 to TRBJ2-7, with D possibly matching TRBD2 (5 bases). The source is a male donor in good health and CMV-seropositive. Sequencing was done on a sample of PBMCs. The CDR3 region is CASSFRGSEQYF. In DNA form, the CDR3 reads TGTGCCAGCAGTTTCCGAGGGTCCGAGCAGTACTTC.